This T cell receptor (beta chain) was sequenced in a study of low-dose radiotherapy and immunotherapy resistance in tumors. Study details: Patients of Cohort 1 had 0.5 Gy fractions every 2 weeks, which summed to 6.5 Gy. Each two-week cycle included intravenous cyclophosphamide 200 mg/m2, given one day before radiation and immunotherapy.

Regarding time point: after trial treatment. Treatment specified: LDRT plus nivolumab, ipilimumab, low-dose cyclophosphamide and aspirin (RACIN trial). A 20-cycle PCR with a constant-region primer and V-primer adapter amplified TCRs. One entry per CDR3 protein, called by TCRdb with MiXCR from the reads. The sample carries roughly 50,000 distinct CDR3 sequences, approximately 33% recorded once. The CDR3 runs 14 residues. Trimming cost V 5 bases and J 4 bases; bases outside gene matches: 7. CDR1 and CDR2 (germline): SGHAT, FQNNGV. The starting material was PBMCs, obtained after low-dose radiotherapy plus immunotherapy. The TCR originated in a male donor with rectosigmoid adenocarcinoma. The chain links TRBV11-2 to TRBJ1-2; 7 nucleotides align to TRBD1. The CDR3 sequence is CASSPTTGRYGYTF. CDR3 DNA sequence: TGTGCCAGCAGCCCGACGACAGGGCGCTATGGCTACACCTTC. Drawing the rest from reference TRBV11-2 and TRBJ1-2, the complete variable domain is EAGVAQSPRYKIIEKRQSVAFWCNPISGHATLYWYQQILGQGPKLLIQFQNNGVVDDSQLPKDRFSAERLKGVDSTLKIQPAKLEDSAVYLCASSPTTGRYGYTFGSGTRLTVV.